The 23 T cell receptor beta chains below were found in one sample sequenced in a study of CD8+ T cells in alopecia areata. Noted treatment: oral pan-JAK inhibitor, 5-10 mg twice daily. It was cDNA, reverse transcribed from extracted RNA, that served as the sequencing template. Profiled with immunoSEQ multiplex PCR; TCRdb holds only in-frame clones, not every one. Among 100,000 to 150,000 clones, approximately 60% were seen once, and the ten largest hold around 5.4%. Sample: CD4+ T cells sorted from blood, taken at week 4, from a patient treated with tofacitinib. Receptors were obtained from a human donor with alopecia areata.

In its sample, this clone was seen a few times. This chain links TRBV29-1 with TRBJ2-7, with D possibly TRBD2 on 5 matching bases. CDR3 size: 14 residues. V lost 7 bases and J lost 9, with 25 bases in between. Germline CDR1 reads SQVTM; CDR2 reads ANQGSEA. CDR3 residues: CSALGGPSYELQYF. Written as DNA, the CDR3 is TGCAGCGCCCTGGGCGGGCCTTCCTACGAGCTGCAGTACTTC.

The genes are TRBV11-2 and TRBJ2-2; D is unresolved. The CDR3 covers 15 residues. Trimming pared 5 bases from V and 4 bases from J, leaving 14 bases between. Germline CDR1 reads SGHAT; CDR2 reads FQNNGV. CDR3 sequence reads: CASSQVADFTGELFF. The DNA for the CDR3 is TGTGCCAGCAGCCAGGTGGCAGACTTCACCGGGGAGCTGTTTTTT.

J is TRBJ2-3 and V is TRBV29-1, with D perhaps TRBD1 (6 bases). The CDR3 covers 11 residues. Germline loops: CDR1 SQVTM, CDR2 ANQGSEA. V dropped 6 bases and J dropped 5 bases, with 9 bases sitting between them. The CDR3: CSVEQGDTQYF. The CDR3 DNA reads TGCAGCGTAGAACAGGGAGATACGCAGTATTTT.

The J gene is TRBJ1-1, the V gene TRBV9; D call uncertain. Germline V gene sequence: CDR1 SGDLS, CDR2 YYNGEE. The CDR3 is made up of 13 amino acids. V was cut by 1 base and J by 3 bases, with 7 bases left in between. CDR3 nucleotide sequence: TGTGCCAGCAGCGTAAGCGCGGACACTGAAGCTTTCTTT. Translated: CASSVSADTEAFF.

The chain employs TRBV5-1 and TRBJ2-5, with 11 nucleotides matching TRBD2. The CDR3 is 17 residues long. From germline, CDR1 is SGHRS and CDR2 YFSETQ. V shed 0 bases, J shed 3 bases, and the junction held 7 bases outside the gene matches. CDR3 loop: CASSLEDWGLAEETQYF. CDR3 nucleotide sequence: TGCGCCAGCAGCTTGGAGGACTGGGGACTAGCGGAAGAGACCCAGTACTTC. Together with reference TRBV5-1 and TRBJ2-5, the CDR3 gives the full variable domain: KAGVTQTPRYLIKTRGQQVTLSCSPISGHRSVSWYQQTPGQGLQFLFEYFSETQRNKGNFPGRFSGRQFSNSRSEMNVSTLELGDSALYLCASSLEDWGLAEETQYFGPGTRLLVL.

The chain joins TRBV4-1 to TRBJ2-7, with TRBD2 matching over 7 bases. The germline gives CDR1 MGHRA, CDR2 YSYEKL. The J segment lost 0 bases and the V segment lost 0 bases, leaving 8 bases of the junction unmatched. The CDR3 consists of 17 residues. CDR3 amino acids: CASSQDITGLLSYEQYF. The CDR3 nucleotides are TGCGCCAGCAGCCAAGACATTACGGGACTACTCTCCTACGAGCAGTACTTC.

V gene TRBV7-2 combines with J gene TRBJ1-5; D may be TRBD1 (6 bases). Germline assignment: CDR1 SGHTA and CDR2 FQGNSA. Trimming stripped 3 bases from V and 5 bases from J, with 14 bases between. The CDR3 totals 15 residues. The CDR3 here is CASSFGGRNDQPQHF. DNA for the CDR3: TGTGCCAGCAGCTTCGGGGGGCGGAACGATCAGCCCCAGCATTTT. Supplemented by reference TRBV7-2 and TRBJ1-5, the full variable domain reads GAGVSQSPSNKVTEKGKDVELRCDPISGHTALYWYRQSLGQGLEFLIYFQGNSAPDKSGLPSDRFSAERTGGSVSTLTIQRTQQEDSAVYLCASSFGGRNDQPQHFGDGTRLSIL.

V usage is TRBV5-1 and J usage is TRBJ2-1; perhaps TRBD1 as D (6 bases). V lost 0 bases, J lost 7 bases, and 11 bases lay in between. CDR3 size: 14 residues. Germline values: CDR1 SGHRS, CDR2 YFSETQ. CDR3 bases: TGCGCCAGCAGCTTGGCTTTCAGGGGAAATGAGCAGTTCTTC. Protein: CASSLAFRGNEQFF.

This clone was recorded a few times. The chain combines TRBV29-1 with TRBJ2-5, with 13 positions matching TRBD2. This CDR3 contains 15 residues. CDR1 is SQVTM and CDR2 is ANQGSEA in the germline V gene. The trim removed 8 bases at V and 2 bases at J, leaving 8 bases unmatched. The CDR3 region has the DNA TGCAGCTTAGAACTAGCGGGAGGGCGACAAGAGACCCAGTACTTC. Encoded protein: CSLELAGGRQETQYF.

The chain links TRBV4-3 to TRBJ2-7, with D perhaps matching TRBD1 (5 bases). V was pared by 0 bases and J by 3 bases, with 6 bases between. Germline lookup yields CDR1 LGHNA and CDR2 YSLEER. The CDR3 is 13 residues long. In DNA form, the CDR3 reads TGCGCCAGCAGCCAAGAAACAGGCTACGAGCAGTACTTC. Encoded protein: CASSQETGYEQYF.

This clone was detected only a few times. The rearrangement links TRBV7-9 to TRBJ1-2, with D perhaps TRBD1 (5 bases). Germline V gene data show CDR1 as SEHNR and CDR2 as FQNEAQ (reference sequence). The CDR3 spans 13 residues. Between the trimmed V and J ends, which lost 4 bases and 8 bases, there was a span of 14 bases. The CDR3 loop is CASSSQGLPGYTF. In nucleotides, the CDR3 is TGTGCCAGCAGCTCCCAGGGACTCCCAGGCTACACCTTC.

This chain links TRBV18 with TRBJ2-7; possible D gene TRBD1, 6 bases. The CDR3 sequence is 15 residues long. V gave up 3 bases and J gave up 2 bases, with 14 bases separating them. Germline-derived CDR1 and CDR2 are KGHSH and LQKENI. This chain's CDR3 is CASSPRRDTTYEQYF. The CDR3 DNA is TGTGCCAGCTCACCGCGTCGGGACACAACCTACGAGCAGTACTTC.

The chain carries TRBV29-1 and TRBJ2-5; possible D gene TRBD2, 6 bases. CDR3 length: 13 amino acids. V was pared by 5 bases and J by 5 bases, with 15 bases between. Looked up from germline, CDR1 is SQVTM and CDR2 is ANQGSEA. The CDR3 protein is CSVTRGVGETQYF. CDR3 in DNA: TGCAGCGTTACACGCGGGGTCGGGGAGACCCAGTACTTC. Variable domain in full (rest from reference TRBV29-1 and TRBJ2-5): SAVISQKPSRDICQRGTSLTIQCQVDSQVTMMFWYRQQPGQSLTLIATANQGSEATYESGFVIDKFPISRPNLTFSTLTVSNMSPEDSSIYLCSVTRGVGETQYFGPGTRLLVL.

The genes are TRBV4-3 and TRBJ2-2; 8 nucleotides agree with TRBD2. Germline V gene lookup returns CDR1 LGHNA and CDR2 YSLEER. V shed 1 base, J shed 6 bases, and the junction held 10 bases outside the gene matches. The CDR3 totals 17 residues. CDR3 coding DNA: TGCGCCAGCAGCCAAGGATTAAGCGGGAGTGCCTCCGGGGAGCTGTTTTTT. It is translated as CASSQGLSGSASGELFF.

This chain links TRBV14 with TRBJ2-2; tentatively, D is TRBD1 or TRBD2 (6 bases each). This CDR3 region has 14 residues. Germline V gene lookup returns CDR1 SGHDN and CDR2 FVKESK. Trimming pared 6 bases from V and 2 bases from J, leaving 10 bases between. This CDR3 reads CASRRGPNTGELFF. The CDR3 region has the DNA TGTGCCAGCAGACGGGGGCCAAACACCGGGGAGCTGTTTTTT.

The rearrangement uses TRBV19 and TRBJ1-2, with unresolved D. This CDR3 is built from 10 residues. Germline V gives CDR1 LNHDA, CDR2 SQIVND (reference sequence). The ends were cut back, 3 bases at V and 8 bases at J, with 4 bases in the middle. This CDR3 reads CASSIKGYTF. CDR3 DNA sequence: TGTGCCAGTAGTATTAAAGGCTACACCTTC. Drawing the rest from reference TRBV19 and TRBJ1-2, the complete variable domain is DGGITQSPKYLFRKEGQNVTLSCEQNLNHDAMYWYRQDPGQGLRLIYYSQIVNDFQKGDIAEGYSVSREKKESFPLTVTSAQKNPTAFYLCASSIKGYTFGSGTRLTVV.

This clone was counted once. The CDR3 DNA is TGTGCCAGCAGTGACGGGACAGGGGGCCTGAACTATGGCTACACCTTC. This sequence encodes CASSDGTGGLNYGYTF. J is TRBJ1-2 and V is TRBV25-1; 12 positions agree with TRBD1. The germline CDR1 and CDR2 sequences are MGHDK and SYGVNS. The CDR3 loop spans 16 amino acids. The trim removed 3 bases at V and 2 bases at J, leaving 4 bases unmatched.

V usage is TRBV7-2 and J usage is TRBJ1-1, with D perhaps matching TRBD1 (6 bases). Germline CDR1 reads SGHTA; CDR2 reads FQGNSA. Trimming pared 2 bases from V and 11 bases from J, leaving 15 bases between. CDR3 length equals 13 residues. The CDR3 coding sequence is TGTGCCAGCAGCTTATTCGGGCCCCAGGGGGCTTTCTTT. Its translation: CASSLFGPQGAFF.

The V call is TRBV29-1, the J call TRBJ2-5, with 7 bases lining up with TRBD2. This CDR3 spans 14 amino acids. The V gene end was trimmed by 4 bases and the J gene end by 1 base; junction bases not matched to a gene: 6. From germline, CDR1 is SQVTM and CDR2 ANQGSEA. The CDR3 sequence: CSVVLGRVQETQYF. In DNA form, the CDR3 reads TGCAGCGTTGTGTTGGGGAGGGTCCAAGAGACCCAGTACTTC.

This rearrangement joins TRBV6-5 to TRBJ2-4, with 7 bases that match TRBD2. The CDR3 covers 16 residues. Germline V gene lookup returns CDR1 MNHEY and CDR2 SVGAGI. The trim removed 2 bases at V and 2 bases at J, leaving 6 bases unmatched. The CDR3 protein is CASSYLSAGTKNIQYF. Here the CDR3 DNA reads TGTGCCAGCAGTTACCTGTCAGCGGGGACCAAAAACATTCAGTACTTC.

This clone has just a few counts. V usage is TRBV29-1 and J usage is TRBJ2-3, with D perhaps matching TRBD1 or TRBD2 (5 bases each). The germline CDR1 and CDR2 sequences are SQVTM and ANQGSEA. This CDR3 spans 13 amino acids. Trimming stripped 4 bases from V and 4 bases from J, with 12 bases between. CDR3: CSVGGVGADTQYF. As DNA, the CDR3 is TGCAGCGTTGGAGGGGTGGGTGCAGATACGCAGTATTTT.

The rearrangement links TRBV29-1 to TRBJ2-7, with TRBD1 matching over 10 bases. The V gene's germline CDR1 is SQVTM and CDR2 ANQGSEA. This CDR3 comprises 11 residues. The junction had 3 bases not matched to a gene; V was cut back by 6 bases and J by 7 bases. CDR3 DNA: TGCAGCGTGTGGACAGGGGGAGAGCAGTACTTC. Its translation: CSVWTGGEQYF.

The J gene is TRBJ1-2, the V gene TRBV5-1, with D perhaps TRBD1 (5 bases). Germline CDR1 reads SGHRS; CDR2 reads YFSETQ. The V end was cut by 0 bases, the J end by 5 bases, with 11 bases between. This CDR3 region has 14 residues. The CDR3 DNA reads as TGCGCCAGCAGCTTGGATCTGACAGCTTATGGCTACACCTTC. Its protein product is CASSLDLTAYGYTF.